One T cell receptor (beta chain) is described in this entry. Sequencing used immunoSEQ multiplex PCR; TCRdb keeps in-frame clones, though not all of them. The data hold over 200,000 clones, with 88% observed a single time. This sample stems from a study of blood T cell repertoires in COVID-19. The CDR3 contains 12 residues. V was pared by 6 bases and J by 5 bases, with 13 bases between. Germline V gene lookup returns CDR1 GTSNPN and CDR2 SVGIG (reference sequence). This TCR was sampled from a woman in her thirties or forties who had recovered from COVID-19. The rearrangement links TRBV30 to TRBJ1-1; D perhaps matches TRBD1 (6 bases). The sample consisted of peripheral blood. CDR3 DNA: TGTGCCTGCCCACAGGGCAGGACTGAAGCTTTCTTT. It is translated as CACPQGRTEAFF.